A selection of T cell receptor beta chains follows, all from one sample in a study of blood T cell repertoires in COVID-19. The repertoire was sequenced with immunoSEQ multiplex PCR; TCRdb's copy has only in-frame clones and lacks some. The profile shows approximately 220,000 clones, about 86% of them singletons. Sequencing used peripheral blood. The receptors shown here come from a woman aged 60-70 years with acute or convalescent COVID-19. Both conserved end residues are part of each CDR3. Fields, in order: V gene, clone size, D gene, J gene, CDR3 DNA, CDR3 protein. A D gene is named only where the DNA matches it firmly. Rows give clone size only sometimes, using once, few, many, or a class for an expanded clone.

>TRBV11-2|.|.|TRBJ2-3
TGTGCCAGCAGCTGGGGACAACGAGATACGCAGTATTTT
CASSWGQRDTQYF
>TRBV5-6|.|.|TRBJ2-7
TGTGCCAGCAGCTTGGCCATCTTAGGGAGGTACGAGCAGTACTTC
CASSLAILGRYEQYF
>TRBV2|.|.|TRBJ1-2
TGTGCCAGCAGCCCAAGAACGTACTACGGCACCTTC
CASSPRTYYGTF
>TRBV6-2/TRBV6-3|.|TRBD2|TRBJ2-1
TGTGCCAGCAGTTACGATCTAGGTCCGGGGGGTTACAATGAGCAGTTCTTC
CASSYDLGPGGYNEQFF
>TRBV19|.|TRBD2|TRBJ2-3
TGTGCCAGTAGTACCACACCAAAACACATGACTAGCGGGGGGCTCACAGATACGCAGTATTTT
CASSTTPKHMTSGGLTDTQYF
>TRBV7-8|.|.|TRBJ2-1
TGTGCCAGCAGCTTGAGGCTAGAAGGCGGTGAGCAGTTCTTC
CASSLRLEGGEQFF
>TRBV5-4|.|TRBD1|TRBJ1-2
TGTGCCAGCAGCTTCTATATAGGACAGGGGACTAACTATGGCTACACCTTC
CASSFYIGQGTNYGYTF
>TRBV6-2/TRBV6-3|few|TRBD1|TRBJ2-3
TGTGCCAGCAGTATATCGGACAGGAACACAGATACGCAGTATTTT
CASSISDRNTDTQYF
>TRBV6-6|.|TRBD1|TRBJ2-5
TGTGCCAGCAGTTACAGACAGGGAGAGACCCAGTACTTC
CASSYRQGETQYF
>TRBV7-2|.|.|TRBJ1-2
TGTGCCAGCAGCTTAGGCGCCAGGGTCTATGGCTACACCTTC
CASSLGARVYGYTF
>TRBV19|few|TRBD2|TRBJ2-5
TGTGCCAGTAGCATGGGGAGGGCAGAGACCCAGTACTTC
CASSMGRAETQYF
>TRBV6-1|.|TRBD1|TRBJ1-1
TGTGCCAGCAGTGAAACAGGGGGCGCAGTCACTGAAGCTTTCTTT
CASSETGGAVTEAFF
>TRBV20-1|.|.|TRBJ1-5
TGCAGTGCTAGTCTCGCAGATCGTTCCCAGCATTTT
CSASLADRSQHF
>TRBV27|.|TRBD1|TRBJ1-3
TGTGCCAGCAGTATCCCATTTGGTGGGACAGGAGGACGCACCATATATTTT
CASSIPFGGTGGRTIYF
>TRBV5-6|.|.|TRBJ2-1
TGTGCCAGCAGCTTGGGGGGAGACTACAATGAGCAGTTCTTC
CASSLGGDYNEQFF
>TRBV9|.|.|TRBJ2-7
TGTGCCAGCAGCGTAGGACAGAAGAACTACGAGCAGTACTTC
CASSVGQKNYEQYF
>TRBV15|.|.|TRBJ1-6
TGTGCCACCAGCAGAGTATCGGGACTGGGGAATTCACCCCTCCACTTT
CATSRVSGLGNSPLHF
>TRBV2|.|TRBD2|TRBJ2-3
TGTGCCAGCAGTCCCCGATTCGCGGGGGAACAAACTAGCACAGATACGCAGTATTTT
CASSPRFAGEQTSTDTQYF
>TRBV6-1|.|.|TRBJ1-2
TGTGCCAGCAGTGAAGCTGGAGCGTTCTATGGCTACACCTTC
CASSEAGAFYGYTF
>TRBV19|.|.|TRBJ1-1
TGTGCCAGTAGTATCTGGGGGGTGAACACTGAAGCTTTCTTT
CASSIWGVNTEAFF
>TRBV10-3|.|.|TRBJ1-5
TGTGCCATCAGCATGACAGGAGCTACTCAGCCCCAGCATTTT
CAISMTGATQPQHF
>TRBV5-1|once|.|TRBJ2-1
TGCGCCAGCAGCTTGGACGGGGACTACAATGAGCAGTTCTTC
CASSLDGDYNEQFF
>TRBV2|.|.|TRBJ2-5
TGTGCCAGCAGTACGATGGCGGGACAAGAGACCCAGTACTTC
CASSTMAGQETQYF
>TRBV5-1|.|.|TRBJ1-1
TGCGCCAGCAGCCCAGACGGGACAAACACTGAAGCTTTCTTT
CASSPDGTNTEAFF
>TRBV5-5|once|TRBD1|TRBJ1-6
TGTGCCAGCAGCTTGGAGGGACAGATTAATTCACCCCTCCACTTT
CASSLEGQINSPLHF
>TRBV14|.|.|TRBJ1-1
TGTGCCAGCAGCCAAGAAACGGGGAACACTGAAGCTTTCTTT
CASSQETGNTEAFF
>TRBV7-3|.|TRBD1|TRBJ2-3
TGTGCCAGCAGCTTAAGAGGGGGCCTGTCAGATACGCAGTATTTT
CASSLRGGLSDTQYF
>TRBV20-1|.|TRBD2|TRBJ2-5
TGCAGTGCTAGTTTGGCGGGGGGGCCGGGGGAGACCCAGTACTTC
CSASLAGGPGETQYF
>TRBV19|.|TRBD1|TRBJ2-7
TGTGCCAGTAGTATAGGGGACAGGGCCCTCTACGAGCAGTACTTC
CASSIGDRALYEQYF
>TRBV6-5|.|TRBD1|TRBJ1-5
TGTGCCAGCAGCCCGGACAGGGGCAATCAGCCCCAGCATTTT
CASSPDRGNQPQHF
>TRBV6-1|.|.|TRBJ2-7
TGTGCCAGCAGTGAACGGACAAGTGAGCAGTACTTC
CASSERTSEQYF
>TRBV7-3|.|TRBD1|TRBJ1-2
TGTGCCAGCAGCTCGGACAGGGCCGAGGGCTACACCTTC
CASSSDRAEGYTF
>TRBV6-5|.|.|TRBJ1-2
TGTGCCAGCACCCCAGGTACAGATGGCTACACCTTC
CASTPGTDGYTF
>TRBV5-4|.|.|TRBJ2-2
TGTGCCAGCAGCTTGGGGGGCAGAGTTTACACCGGGGAGCTGTTTTTT
CASSLGGRVYTGELFF
>TRBV7-2|once|TRBD1|TRBJ1-2
TGTGCCAGCAGCTCGACAGGGTCCTATGGCTACACCTTC
CASSSTGSYGYTF
>TRBV27|.|TRBD1|TRBJ1-5
TGTGCCAGCGCCCGGGACAGGGTCAATCAGCCCCAGCATTTT
CASARDRVNQPQHF
>TRBV9|.|.|TRBJ1-2
TGTGCCAGCAGCGCCGAGGAGACCTATGGCTACACCTTC
CASSAEETYGYTF
>TRBV19|.|.|TRBJ2-1
TGTGCCAGTAGTATTAGTAGTGAGCAGTTCTTC
CASSISSEQFF
>TRBV7-3|.|TRBD1|TRBJ2-4
TGTGCCAGCAGCCCAGGACAGGGTTCAAACATTCAGTACTTC
CASSPGQGSNIQYF
>TRBV18|.|.|TRBJ1-6
TGTGCCAGCTCACCACCGCGAACAGGAGATAATTCACCCCTCCACTTT
CASSPPRTGDNSPLHF
>TRBV6-6|.|TRBD2|TRBJ2-1
TGTGCCAGCAACAACGCCCTAGCGGGGGAACACAATGAGCAGTTCTTC
CASNNALAGEHNEQFF
>TRBV30|.|TRBD1|TRBJ2-2
TGTGCCTGGAAAGGAACAGGGGGTATCGGGGAGCTGTTTTTT
CAWKGTGGIGELFF
>TRBV6-5|.|.|TRBJ1-1
TGTGCCAGCAGTTACTCAAATCGGGGGGGTACTGAAGCTTTCTTT
CASSYSNRGGTEAFF
>TRBV19|.|TRBD1|TRBJ1-1
TGTGCCAGTAGTATAGATCTGACAGGGGGGATGAACACTGAAGCTTTCTTT
CASSIDLTGGMNTEAFF
>TRBV4-3|.|.|TRBJ1-6
TGCGCCAGCAGCCAAGAGTCTCAGGGGTCACCCCTCCACTTT
CASSQESQGSPLHF
>TRBV5-4|.|.|TRBJ2-1
TGTGCCAGCAGCTCCGGGGGAAGTGGAAACAATGAGCAGTTCTTC
CASSSGGSGNNEQFF
>TRBV3-1/TRBV3-2|few|TRBD1|TRBJ1-1
TGTGCCAGCAGCCCAACAGGGACAGTTTTGGTCGCTTTCTTT
CASSPTGTVLVAFF
>TRBV5-5|.|TRBD2|TRBJ2-6
TGTGCCAGCAGCCTCAGCGGGGGGGCCTCTGGGGCCAACGTCCTGACTTTC
CASSLSGGASGANVLTF
>TRBV7-2|.|.|TRBJ2-5
TGTGCCAGCAGCCTACAGGGCTCACCCCAAGAGACCCAGTACTTC
CASSLQGSPQETQYF
>TRBV28|.|.|TRBJ1-2
TGTGCCAGCAGTCCCACAATTGGACAGTACTATGGCTACACCTTC
CASSPTIGQYYGYTF